A single sample is the source of the 13 T cell receptor beta chains below, sequenced in a study of cytomegalovirus exposure and HLA in healthy donors. Primers for the PCR totalled 60 Vbeta and 13 Jbeta. The protocol was immunoSEQ multiplex PCR, while the TCRdb copy is restricted to in-frame clones and leaves out a portion. The sample has about 120,000 clones; 75% to 80% are singletons. Sequencing was carried out using PBMCs. The receptors were gathered from a woman aged 40 to 55 in good health and CMV-seronegative.

The chain joins TRBV11-2 to TRBJ2-7; TRBD2 agrees at 7 bases. Germline V gives CDR1 SGHAT, CDR2 FQNNGV. CDR3 length: 14 amino acids. Trimming removed 4 bases from V and 6 bases from J; junction bases left unmatched: 9. CDR3 region: CASSSGLHLGEQYF. CDR3 sequence (DNA): TGTGCCAGCAGCTCGGGACTACACCTTGGCGAGCAGTACTTC.

The genes are TRBV5-1 and TRBJ2-2, with TRBD1 identical over 10 bases. This CDR3 is built from 17 residues. In germline, CDR1 is SGHRS, CDR2 YFSETQ. With 4 bases clipped from V and 1 base from J, the junction kept 7 bases outside the gene matches. CDR3 in amino acids: CASSKSTGGENTGELFF. The CDR3 DNA reads TGCGCCAGCAGCAAGTCGACAGGGGGCGAGAACACCGGGGAGCTGTTTTTT.

The rearrangement joins TRBV6-5 to TRBJ2-4; tentatively, D is TRBD2 (6 bases). CDR1 MNHEY and CDR2 SVGAGI come from the germline V gene. The CDR3 loop spans 14 amino acids. V lost 0 bases, J lost 6 bases, and 9 bases lay in between. CDR3 bases: TGTGCCAGCAGTTACTCGTCCGGGGGAAACATTCAGTACTTC. Its translation: CASSYSSGGNIQYF.

The chain recombines TRBV28 with TRBJ1-1; D might be TRBD1 (6 bases). The CDR3 spans 15 residues. From germline, CDR1 is MDHEN and CDR2 SYDVKM. V was shortened by 5 bases and J by 5 bases, with 18 bases between the two germline ends. The CDR3 DNA sequence: TGTGCCAGCAGTCCACTACAGGGTAAGGTAACTGAAGCTTTCTTT. It codes for CASSPLQGKVTEAFF.

The chain joins TRBV27 to TRBJ2-5; 8 nucleotides match TRBD1. This CDR3 comprises 14 residues. The trim removed 5 bases at V and 2 bases at J, leaving 4 bases unmatched. Per the germline V gene, CDR1 is MNHEY and CDR2 is SMNVEV (reference sequence). The CDR3 is CASSLGQAQETQYF. For the CDR3, the DNA is TGTGCCAGCAGTCTGGGACAGGCTCAAGAGACCCAGTACTTC.

The gene calls are TRBV6-5 and TRBJ2-3; unclear D gene. The germline V gene encodes CDR1 MNHEY and CDR2 SVGAGI. The CDR3 has 14 amino acids. The V gene lost 2 bases and the J gene lost 4 bases, with 10 bases spanning the gap. The CDR3 region has the DNA TGTGCCAGCAGTTACGGCCACGGAGCAGATACGCAGTATTTT. This translates into CASSYGHGADTQYF.

Notes on this clone: At one end, the junction sequence differs from germline, possibly due to a read error. V is TRBV28 and J is TRBJ2-4, with 8 positions matching TRBD1. Germline V lookup: CDR1 MDHEN, CDR2 SYDVKM. The CDR3 is 18 residues long. The CDR3 DNA follows: TGTGCCAGCCCTTCCCGGACAGGGAAGGGGATAGCCAAAAACAGTCAGTACTTC. It translates to CASPSRTGKGIAKNSQYF.

V and J are TRBV9 and TRBJ2-7, with D perhaps TRBD1 (5 bases). The CDR3 is made up of 14 amino acids. The germline CDR1 and CDR2 sequences are SGDLS and YYNGEE. The V end lost 0 bases, the J end lost 6 bases, and 13 bases lay between the germline ends. Written as DNA, the CDR3 is TGTGCCAGCAGCGTAGTTGCCCAGGGTTCCGAGCAGTACTTC. This gives the protein CASSVVAQGSEQYF.

Concerning this clone: Different DNA sequences within this sample yield the same CDR3. V gene TRBV27 combines with J gene TRBJ2-7; 7 positions match TRBD2. The CDR3 covers 15 residues. Per the germline V gene, CDR1 is MNHEY and CDR2 is SMNVEV (reference sequence). V shed 2 bases and J 3 bases; nucleotides not matched to a gene: 7. CDR3 region: CASSLTGGGSYEQYF. The CDR3 DNA is TGTGCCAGCAGTTTAACGGGCGGGGGAAGCTACGAGCAGTACTTC.

The chain carries TRBV10-2 and TRBJ1-2; D may be TRBD1 (5 bases). Germline lookup yields CDR1 WSHSY and CDR2 SAAADI. This CDR3 spans 17 amino acids. Trimming took off 4 bases at V and 2 bases at J, with 20 bases between the two ends. CDR3 DNA: TGCGCCAGCAGTGGCCGCCCTCGTTGGGGCATGAACTATGGCTACACCTTC. Amino acid sequence: CASSGRPRWGMNYGYTF.

This clone was recorded only once. The chain uses TRBV19 and TRBJ2-1, with 12 bases matching TRBD2. Trimming at V came to 6 bases and at J to 7 bases, leaving 4 bases not matched to a gene. The germline V gene has CDR1 LNHDA and CDR2 SQIVND (reference sequence). This CDR3 is 14 amino acids long. CDR3 region: CASRDLAGGNEQFF. The CDR3 coding sequence is TGTGCCAGTAGAGATCTAGCGGGAGGGAATGAGCAGTTCTTC. The entire variable domain, with the rest obtained from reference TRBV19 and TRBJ2-1, is as follows: DGGITQSPKYLFRKEGQNVTLSCEQNLNHDAMYWYRQDPGQGLRLIYYSQIVNDFQKGDIAEGYSVSREKKESFPLTVTSAQKNPTAFYLCASRDLAGGNEQFFGPGTRLTVL.

The V gene is TRBV28, the J gene TRBJ2-1, with 10 bases that match TRBD1. The CDR3 extends over 15 amino acids. J gave up 9 bases and V 3 bases, and 8 bases lay outside the gene matches. Germline assignment: CDR1 MDHEN and CDR2 SYDVKM. DNA of the CDR3: TGTGCCAGCAGTTTTGGGGGACAGGGGATGGCTGAGCAGTTCTTC. This gives the protein CASSFGGQGMAEQFF.

The V gene is TRBV6-6, the J gene TRBJ1-1, with D possibly matching TRBD1 (5 bases). From germline, CDR1 is MNHNY and CDR2 SVGAGI (reference sequence). Trimming shortened V by 5 bases and J by 8 bases, and 18 bases separated the two germline ends. This CDR3 is 14 amino acids long. As DNA, the CDR3 is TGTGCCAGCAGTACCTCGGGGGAAGGGGCAGAAGCTTTCTTT. This gives the protein CASSTSGEGAEAFF.